This entry is about one T cell receptor (beta chain). Authors' methods: From reference gene primer amplification, estimates of nucleated cell counts were derived. Using immunoSEQ multiplex PCR, the repertoire was profiled, and TCRdb retains in-frame clones only, with some absent. From that table come the V and J calls and clone size; the DNA was used to work out D and trimming. The sample lists 230,000 or so clones, around four fifths occurring once. The CDR3 spans 12 residues. The V and J ends lost 0 bases and 7 bases respectively, with 10 bases between them. The V gene's germline CDR1 is GTSNPN and CDR2 SVGIG (reference sequence). The data derive from a study of blood T cell repertoires in COVID-19. Study as a whole: Sources were T cells, B-cell-depleted T cells, or PBMCs; the material itself was cDNA or gDNA.

The receptor was isolated from a man aged 30 to 45 with active or convalescent COVID-19. Input material: peripheral blood. The gene calls are TRBV30 and TRBJ2-7; D is possibly TRBD1 (6 bases). The CDR3 region is CAWSVVGAEQYF. The CDR3, as DNA: TGTGCCTGGAGTGTAGTGGGGGCGGAGCAGTACTTC. The full variable domain, its missing parts supplied by reference TRBV30 and TRBJ2-7, is SQTIHQWPATLVQPVGSPLSLECTVEGTSNPNLYWYRQAAGRGLQLLFYSVGIGQISSEVPQNLSASRPQDRQFILSSKKLLLSDSGFYLCAWSVVGAEQYFGPGTRLTVT.